This TCR beta chain was captured by sequencing in a study of type 1 regulatory T cells listed by TCRdb under 2021. Study-wide context: An in vitro protocol by which a Tr1-enriched, alloantigen-specific CD4 T cell product named T-allo10 was generated was characterized in the study. T-allo10 was being evaluated clinically in patients with hematological malignancies who were receiving allogeneic hematopoietic stem cell transplantation.

T-allo10 cells derived from donors were reported to be host alloantigen-specific and anergic, and to suppress in an alloantigen-specific manner. Instrument used: Illumina MiSeq. Through fastp at Q25 and MiXCR, TCRdb rebuilt clones from the public reads, retaining in-frame beta chains. Here each entry gathers all rows of one CDR3 protein and keeps the most common genes and DNA. The table for this sample lists about 74,000 distinct CDR3 sequences; around 57% of them were counted only once. 7.6% of the sample is in the top ten clones. Trimming takes 5 bases from V and 6 bases from J, and the germline ends sit 26 bases apart. Sequences MNHEY (CDR1) and SMNVEV (CDR2) are obtained from the germline V gene (reference sequence). The CDR3 measures 18 amino acids from cysteine to phenylalanine. The sequence is cut down to CDR3 DNA, 54 bases in frame from base 1. Comment on this clonotype: This receptor's antigen is unknown. Per-base quality was not reported, and no clone a single base away is much larger than it.

Sequencing input: cultured T cells, either the whole culture or a sorted T cell fraction (not recorded which). Explained via the paper, the cell subset or site label denotes: Tr1-enriched cell product generated in vitro against host alloantigens. This sequence originates from a human donor in good health. The chain is assembled from TRBV27 and TRBJ1-3; the best D guess is TRBD1, with 5 bases matching. The sequenced DNA: TGTGCCAGCAGTCGCTACCCGAGTGGGACCTTGAGAGAAAACACCATATATTTT. It codes for CASSRYPSGTLRENTIYF.